This TCR beta chain was captured in a study of blood T cell repertoires in COVID-19. Turning to the study itself: Whether acute or convalescent, the COVID-19 samples came from the United States, Italy and Spain. The analysed material was cDNA or gDNA that came from T cells, B-cell-depleted T cells, or PBMCs.

J was trimmed by 5 bases and V by 3 bases; bases with no gene match: 8. From germline, CDR1 is PRHDT and CDR2 FYEKMQ (reference sequence). CDR3 size: 15 residues. Methods used by the authors: Estimates of nucleated cell counts were drawn from the amplification of reference gene primers. The protocol was immunoSEQ multiplex PCR, while the TCRdb copy is restricted to in-frame clones and leaves out a portion. The V and J calls and clone size come from that table; D and trimming were worked out from the DNA. The table records 65,000 to 95,000 clones, around 78% of them present only once. Input material: peripheral blood. The chain uses TRBV13 and TRBJ2-5; 8 nucleotides align to TRBD2. The origin of this receptor is a human donor in a cohort sampled during active COVID-19. CDR3 residues: CASSLRTSKGETQYF. The CDR3 DNA reads TGTGCCAGCAGCTTGCGGACTAGCAAGGGGGAGACCCAGTACTTC.